Listed here are 21 T cell receptor beta chains from one sample, sequenced in a study of CD8 T cells in ankylosing spondylitis. Notes on the study in general: A motif in TCR beta, a set of roughly 8 highly homologous variants, appeared characteristic of ankylosing spondylitis blood.

The antigens of these receptors remain unknown. TCRdb processed the 5' RACE reads anew with MiXCR; each CDR3 protein has one entry. The top ten clones hold under 7.5% of a sample with 500,000 to 550,000 distinct CDR3 sequences, about 13% of them seen once. Material for sequencing was blood, either unsorted or a sorted T cell fraction (not recorded which). These receptors were obtained from a male donor with ankylosing spondylitis.

This clonotype came up many times. The chain joins TRBV5-5 to TRBJ2-1; TRBD2 aligns across 10 bases. CDR3 length: 16 amino acids. V shed 1 base and J 7 bases; nucleotides not matched to a gene: 8. CDR1 and CDR2 (germline): SGHKS, YYEKEE (reference sequence). The CDR3 coding sequence is TGTGCCAGCAGCTTGTTCCTAGCGGGGGTAGAGAATGAGCAGTTCTTC. Protein product: CASSLFLAGVENEQFF.

This chain links TRBV24-1 with TRBJ2-1; tentatively, D is TRBD2 (6 bases). CDR3 size: 12 residues. Germline loops: CDR1 KGHDR, CDR2 SFDVKD. V gave up 10 bases and J gave up 5 bases, with 11 bases separating them. CDR3 protein: CATRDLNNEQFF. The CDR3 DNA sequence: TGTGCCACTAGGGACTTAAACAATGAGCAGTTCTTC.

This clonotype was counted only a few times. This chain joins TRBV5-1 and TRBJ2-3; D uncertain. The V gene lost 9 bases and the J gene lost 1 base, with 9 bases spanning the gap. The CDR3 spans 12 residues. Germline loops: CDR1 SGHRS, CDR2 YFSETQ. The CDR3 reads CATRLGTDTQYF. The CDR3 DNA reads as TGCGCCACTCGACTGGGCACAGATACGCAGTATTTT.

This clonotype showed up just a few times. V usage is TRBV6-5 and J usage is TRBJ2-2; D is tentatively TRBD1 or TRBD2 (6 bases each). The CDR3 covers 16 residues. Germline CDR1 reads MNHEY; CDR2 reads SVGAGI. Trimming left V 2 bases short and J 0 bases short, with 10 bases between. In DNA, the CDR3 is TGTGCCAGCAGTTACCGGGGGACAACGAACACCGGGGAGCTGTTTTTT. Its protein is CASSYRGTTNTGELFF.

This clonotype was recorded many times. The J gene is TRBJ2-1, the V gene TRBV5-1; 8 nucleotides align to TRBD1. Germline CDR1 reads SGHRS; CDR2 reads YFSETQ. Unmatched junction bases numbered 1, after V lost 2 bases and J lost 6 bases. This CDR3 spans 13 amino acids. The CDR3 here is CASSFDRGNEQFF. The CDR3 region has the DNA TGCGCCAGCAGCTTCGACAGGGGCAATGAGCAGTTCTTC.

This clonotype was seen a handful of times. The rearrangement links TRBV19 to TRBJ2-2; no reliable D call. V lost 5 bases, J lost 6 bases, and 10 bases lay in between. There are 13 residues in the CDR3. Germline lookup yields CDR1 LNHDA and CDR2 SQIVND (reference sequence). The CDR3 protein is CASSPARAGELFF. In nucleotides, the CDR3 is TGTGCCAGTAGTCCCGCCAGAGCCGGGGAGCTGTTTTTT.

The rearrangement joins TRBV7-9 to TRBJ2-7; TRBD2 agrees at 9 bases. The germline V gene has CDR1 SEHNR and CDR2 FQNEAQ (reference sequence). The CDR3 contains 15 residues. J was trimmed by 0 bases and V by 5 bases; bases with no gene match: 5. The DNA for the CDR3 is TGTGCCAGCAGCGGACAAGCGGGGGGCTCCTACGAGCAGTACTTC. It encodes CASSGQAGGSYEQYF.

This chain links TRBV2 with TRBJ2-7, with 7 positions matching TRBD1. CDR3 size: 13 residues. J gave up 7 bases and V 5 bases, and 8 bases lay outside the gene matches. Germline V gene lookup returns CDR1 SNHLY and CDR2 FYNNEI. DNA for the CDR3: TGTGCCAGCAGTTTCGACAGGGTAAGGGAGCAGTACTTC. It encodes CASSFDRVREQYF. The full variable domain, completed using reference TRBV2 and TRBJ2-7, is EPEVTQTPSHQVTQMGQEVILRCVPISNHLYFYWYRQILGQKVEFLVSFYNNEISEKSEIFDDQFSVERPDGSNFTLKIRSTKLEDSAMYFCASSFDRVREQYFGPGTRLTVT.

The V call is TRBV4-1, the J call TRBJ1-5; D might be TRBD1 (6 bases). Germline V gives CDR1 MGHRA, CDR2 YSYEKL. V was pared by 0 bases and J by 4 bases, with 22 bases between. This CDR3 has 19 amino acids. CDR3: CASSQDGVSGGGKNQPQHF. DNA of the CDR3: TGCGCCAGCAGCCAAGATGGAGTTTCGGGGGGCGGTAAGAATCAGCCCCAGCATTTT.

This clonotype occurred many times. DNA of the CDR3: TGTGCCAGCAGCTCCGGAGGTGGCAATGAGCAGTTCTTC. Translation: CASSSGGGNEQFF. V and J are TRBV9 and TRBJ2-1; weak D call: TRBD2 (5 bases). Germline CDR1 reads SGDLS; CDR2 reads YYNGEE. This CDR3 region has 13 residues. The germline V and J ends were trimmed by 4 bases and 6 bases, with 11 bases remaining between them.

This clonotype came up a few times. The J gene is TRBJ1-1, the V gene TRBV15; 7 bases fit TRBD1. The V segment lost 3 bases and the J segment 0 bases; nucleotides outside the gene matches: 1. In germline, CDR1 is LNHNV, CDR2 YYDKDF (reference sequence). The CDR3 is 14 residues long. As DNA, the CDR3 is TGTGCCACCAGCAGGGGACAGCTGAACACTGAAGCTTTCTTT. This gives the protein CATSRGQLNTEAFF.

The chain joins TRBV12-3 or TRBV12-4 to TRBJ2-2, with D perhaps being TRBD1 or TRBD2 (5 bases each). V lost 4 bases and J lost 7, with 10 bases in between. The CDR3 totals 13 residues. The CDR3 is CASSWGTHGELFF. The CDR3 nucleotides read TGTGCCAGCAGTTGGGGGACGCACGGGGAGCTGTTTTTT.

The chain couples TRBV11-2 to TRBJ2-5; TRBD2 matches at 10 bases. The CDR3 sequence is 17 residues long. Trimming removed 0 bases from V and 7 bases from J; junction bases left unmatched: 11. Germline assignment: CDR1 SGHAT and CDR2 FQNNGV. The CDR3 loop reads CASSLEAPLAGVGTQYF. DNA for the CDR3: TGTGCCAGCAGCTTAGAAGCCCCCCTAGCGGGGGTTGGGACCCAGTACTTC.

The chain combines TRBV15 with TRBJ2-5; 9 bases align to TRBD1. CDR1 is LNHNV, CDR2 YYDKDF, per germline (reference sequence). This CDR3 is 16 amino acids long. The ends lost 3 bases at V and 5 bases at J; junction bases unmatched: 10. In DNA, the CDR3 is TGTGCCACCAGCAGCCCGGACAGGGGTCATGTGGAGACCCAGTACTTC. Translating it yields CATSSPDRGHVETQYF.

The J gene is TRBJ1-5, the V gene TRBV11-2, with no clear D. Germline V gene lookup returns CDR1 SGHAT and CDR2 FQNNGV. The CDR3 extends over 17 amino acids. V lost 0 bases and J 0 bases, leaving 12 bases between the germline ends. In nucleotides, the CDR3 is TGTGCCAGCAGCTTAGAGTTATCCTTCAATAGCAATCAGCCCCAGCATTTT. This gives the protein CASSLELSFNSNQPQHF.

The chain recombines TRBV10-3 with TRBJ1-1, with 7 bases aligning to TRBD1. The CDR3 loop spans 13 amino acids. Germline V CDR1 and CDR2: ENHRY, SYGVKD. V gave up 8 bases and J gave up 5 bases; unmatched junction bases: 8. CDR3 in DNA: TGTGCCATCTCGACAGGGCCCATGACTGAAGCTTTCTTT. This encodes CAISTGPMTEAFF.

A word on this clonotype: Being one base from a much bigger clone, this may be a read error. This chain connects TRBV24-1 to TRBJ2-7, with 11 nucleotides matching TRBD2. CDR3 length: 15 amino acids. V trimming: 6 bases; J trimming: 0 bases; junction bases outside the gene matches: 3. CDR1 is KGHDR and CDR2 is SFDVKD in the germline V gene. The DNA for the CDR3 is TGTGCCACCAGTCCTACTAGCGGGAGCTCCTACGAGCAGTACTTC. Translating gives CATSPTSGSSYEQYF.

The V and J genes are TRBV20-1 and TRBJ1-5; D is ambiguous. The CDR3 totals 12 residues. Per germline, CDR1 DFQATT and CDR2 SNEGSKA (reference sequence). The ends were cut back, 3 bases at V and 4 bases at J, with 7 bases in the middle. CDR3 amino acids: CSARVANQPQHF. The CDR3 DNA sequence: TGCAGTGCTAGGGTGGCAAATCAGCCCCAGCATTTT.

The J gene is TRBJ2-3, the V gene TRBV5-1; 8 bases align to TRBD2. With V trimmed by 4 bases and J by 10 bases, 8 bases remained unmatched. This CDR3 is 13 amino acids long. Germline values: CDR1 SGHRS, CDR2 YFSETQ. CDR3 sequence (DNA): TGCGCCAGCAGCCTGACTAGCGCCACGGCGCAGTATTTT. This sequence encodes CASSLTSATAQYF.

V gene TRBV15 combines with J gene TRBJ1-4, with TRBD1 matching over 8 bases. The CDR3 covers 15 residues. Germline loops: CDR1 LNHNV, CDR2 YYDKDF (reference sequence). With V trimmed by 3 bases and J by 6 bases, 6 bases remained unmatched. The CDR3 DNA follows: TGTGCCACCAGCAGCGACAGGGGTTGGGATGAAAAACTGTTTTTT. This sequence encodes CATSSDRGWDEKLFF.

This clonotype showed up just a few times. This chain uses TRBV18 with TRBJ1-1; perhaps TRBD1 as D (6 bases). Looked up from germline, CDR1 is KGHSH and CDR2 is LQKENI. The CDR3 runs 15 residues. V was trimmed by 2 bases and J by 2 bases, leaving 12 bases between them. The CDR3 reads CASSPGGGGNTEAFF. The DNA for the CDR3 is TGTGCCAGCTCACCAGGGGGGGGCGGAAACACTGAAGCTTTCTTT.